This record covers a single TCR beta chain. The method was immunoSEQ multiplex PCR; TCRdb's version includes in-frame clones alone and lacks a portion of them. This table holds 95,000 to 150,000 clones, 80% found once. The V and J ends lost 8 bases and 3 bases respectively, with 20 bases between them. The CDR3 is 16 residues long. Per germline, CDR1 WSHSY and CDR2 SAAADI. The sample originates from a study of blood T cell repertoires in COVID-19. Study summary: PBMCs, B-cell-depleted T cells, or T cells were the source of the cDNA or gDNA that made up the material.

The sequenced sample was peripheral blood. The rearrangement links TRBV10-2 to TRBJ1-3; D is perhaps TRBD1 (5 bases). This TCR was recovered from a human donor in a cohort sampled during active COVID-19. The CDR3 sequence: CASAVRDSRLGNTIYF. Here the CDR3 DNA reads TGCGCCAGCGCTGTAAGAGACAGCCGCCTTGGAAACACCATATATTTT.